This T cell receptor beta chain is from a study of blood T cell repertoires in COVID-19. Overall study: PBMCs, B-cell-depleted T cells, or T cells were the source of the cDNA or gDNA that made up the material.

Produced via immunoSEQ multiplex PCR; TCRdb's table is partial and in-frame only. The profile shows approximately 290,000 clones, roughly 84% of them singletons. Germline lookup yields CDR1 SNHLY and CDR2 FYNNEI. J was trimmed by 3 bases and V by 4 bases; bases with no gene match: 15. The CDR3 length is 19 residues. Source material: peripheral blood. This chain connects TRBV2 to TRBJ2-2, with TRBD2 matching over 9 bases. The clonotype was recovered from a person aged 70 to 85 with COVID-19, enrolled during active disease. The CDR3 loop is CASSVPVAGVYSDTGELFF. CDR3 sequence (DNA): TGTGCCAGCAGTGTTCCTGTAGCGGGAGTATATAGCGACACCGGGGAGCTGTTTTTT.